Listed below are T cell receptor beta chains from one sample, sequenced in a study of early T cells in non-severe SARS-CoV-2 infection. Each CDR3 protein gets one entry after TCRdb re-called the 5' RACE reads with MiXCR. The sample has about 64,000 distinct CDR3 sequences; 20% to 25% are singletons. The input for sequencing was whole blood, taken at baseline. The receptors stem from an adult who was a healthcare worker with PCR-confirmed SARS-CoV-2 infection or an uninfected control (not recorded which). Each CDR3 is given with its conserved first and last residue. Fields, in order: CDR3 DNA, CDR3 protein, J gene, clone size, V gene, D gene. D genes are given only for firm matches. Clone size, where shown, is once, few, many, or a class for clones that have expanded.

DNA: TGTGCCAGCAGCTTGTACGGGCCCCAAGAGACCCAGTACTTC
CDR3: CASSLYGPQETQYF
J: TRBJ2-5
size: few
V: TRBV7-3
D: NA

DNA: TGTGCCAGCAGGAGCGGGGGCCGGGCTGTCCCAGATACGCAGTATTTT
CDR3: CASRSGGRAVPDTQYF
J: TRBJ2-3
size: NA
V: TRBV2
D: TRBD2

DNA: TGCGCCAGCAGCCATAGAGGGAGGAGCTCCTACAATGAGCAGTTCTTC
CDR3: CASSHRGRSSYNEQFF
J: TRBJ2-1
size: many
V: TRBV4-1
D: NA

DNA: TGTGCCAGCAGACCTCCGGCTAGCGGGGGACTCTATGCCCCGTACAATGAGCAGTTCTTC
CDR3: CASRPPASGGLYAPYNEQFF
J: TRBJ2-1
size: few
V: TRBV6-1
D: TRBD2

DNA: TGTGCCAGCAGTTTGGGGAGGAGGTCATACTCCTACGAGCAGTACTTC
CDR3: CASSLGRRSYSYEQYF
J: TRBJ2-7
size: NA
V: TRBV12-3/TRBV12-4
D: NA

DNA: TGTGCCAGCAGTGATGGACAGGTTGGTGGCTACACCTTC
CDR3: CASSDGQVGGYTF
J: TRBJ1-2
size: few
V: TRBV7-9
D: TRBD1

DNA: TGTGCCAGCAGCGTAGGATCGTGGGGGATCTCTGGGGCCAACGTCCTGACTTTC
CDR3: CASSVGSWGISGANVLTF
J: TRBJ2-6
size: few
V: TRBV9
D: NA

DNA: TGCGCCAGCAGCTTGGGCGGGGGGCCGCTCCAAGAGACCCAGTACTTC
CDR3: CASSLGGGPLQETQYF
J: TRBJ2-5
size: few
V: TRBV5-1
D: TRBD2

DNA: TGTGCCAGCAGTCTCGCCGGGACCAAGCAAGAGACCCAGTACTTC
CDR3: CASSLAGTKQETQYF
J: TRBJ2-5
size: NA
V: TRBV7-3
D: NA

DNA: TGTGCCAGCAGCTTAGCGGGCGGGCAGAACCTACCCTACGAGCAGTACTTC
CDR3: CASSLAGGQNLPYEQYF
J: TRBJ2-7
size: few
V: TRBV7-8
D: NA

DNA: TGTGCCAGCAGCCAAGAAGTGATGGTTAGCACAGATACGCAGTATTTT
CDR3: CASSQEVMVSTDTQYF
J: TRBJ2-3
size: NA
V: TRBV3-1
D: NA

DNA: TGTGCCAGCAGTTACATGAGCAATCAGCCCCAGCATTTT
CDR3: CASSYMSNQPQHF
J: TRBJ1-5
size: few
V: TRBV6-6
D: NA

DNA: TGTGCCAGCAGCTTAGTCGCCGATAAGTACGAGCAGTACTTC
CDR3: CASSLVADKYEQYF
J: TRBJ2-7
size: NA
V: TRBV11-2
D: NA

DNA: TGTGCCAGCAGCCCACAGGGGATACAAGAGACCCAGTACTTC
CDR3: CASSPQGIQETQYF
J: TRBJ2-5
size: NA
V: TRBV9
D: TRBD1

DNA: TGTGCCAGCAGAGGACAGGGGTCGGAGCAGTACTTC
CDR3: CASRGQGSEQYF
J: TRBJ2-7
size: few
V: TRBV3-1
D: TRBD1

DNA: TGTGCCAGCTCCAAAGGACAGCTTAATTCACCCCTCCACTTT
CDR3: CASSKGQLNSPLHF
J: TRBJ1-6
size: few
V: TRBV6-6
D: NA

DNA: TGTGCCAGCAGCTTAATGCCGGGGCGGAACACCGGGGAGCTGTTTTTT
CDR3: CASSLMPGRNTGELFF
J: TRBJ2-2
size: NA
V: TRBV7-3
D: NA

DNA: TGTGCCAGCAGTTATGGGGGGTCTAATCAGCCCCAGCATTTT
CDR3: CASSYGGSNQPQHF
J: TRBJ1-5
size: NA
V: TRBV6-5
D: NA

DNA: TGTGCCAGCAGCTTAGCCCACGGTTTGGCTGTTGACGAGCAGTACTTC
CDR3: CASSLAHGLAVDEQYF
J: TRBJ2-7
size: few
V: TRBV7-9
D: NA

DNA: TGCAGTGCTCCCGAGGAGGGACTGAACACTGAAGCTTTCTTT
CDR3: CSAPEEGLNTEAFF
J: TRBJ1-1
size: NA
V: TRBV20-1
D: NA

DNA: TGCAGCGTTGAAGTCCCGGGCTATAGGGAGCAGTACTTC
CDR3: CSVEVPGYREQYF
J: TRBJ2-7
size: NA
V: TRBV29-1
D: NA

DNA: TGCAGTGCTATGGGGGCCGGGACTGGGATAACCTACGAGCAGTACTTC
CDR3: CSAMGAGTGITYEQYF
J: TRBJ2-7
size: NA
V: TRBV20-1
D: NA

DNA: TGTGCCAGCAGCTTTATGTCGGGTGACGCGGAGGCTTTCTTT
CDR3: CASSFMSGDAEAFF
J: TRBJ1-1
size: few
V: TRBV7-9
D: NA

DNA: TGTGCCAGCAGCCGGGGGCAGAGGAATCAGCCCCAGCATTTT
CDR3: CASSRGQRNQPQHF
J: TRBJ1-5
size: NA
V: TRBV3-1
D: NA

DNA: TGTGCCAGCAGCAGAGGGGGAGGGAAAGCTTTCTTT
CDR3: CASSRGGGKAFF
J: TRBJ1-1
size: NA
V: TRBV6-5
D: NA

DNA: TGCAGTGCTAGAGGCAGGGGGTCGTCGTTAGGTACGCAGTATTTT
CDR3: CSARGRGSSLGTQYF
J: TRBJ2-3
size: NA
V: TRBV20-1
D: TRBD1

DNA: TGTGCCAGCAGTGAAGGGGGGACAGACGGTTTC
CDR3: CASSEGGTDGF
J: TRBJ1-2
size: few
V: TRBV6-1
D: TRBD1

DNA: TGTGCCAGCAGCCTTTATACAGGGAAAGAGACCCAGTACTTC
CDR3: CASSLYTGKETQYF
J: TRBJ2-5
size: NA
V: TRBV3-1
D: NA